This T cell receptor (beta chain) is drawn from a study of Graves' ophthalmopathy and Graves' hyperthyroidism. Study outcomes and limitations: Detection in blood was also observed for most expanded thyroid clonotypes above 0.001 frequency.

Comments on this clonotype: Its antigen is unknown.

RNA transcripts were the source from which TCR beta CDR3 regions were amplified. Investigators did first-round RT-PCR with HTBI primers, then second-round multiplex PCR. A single record per CDR3 protein comes from TCRdb applying MiXCR to the multiplex PCR reads. In the table there are about 1.1 million distinct CDR3 sequences, about 35% of which are singletons. The junction had 7 bases not matched to a gene; V was cut back by 2 bases and J by 0 bases. Germline CDR1 SGHAT, CDR2 FQNNGV. The CDR3 is 17 amino acids. The genes are TRBV11-2 and TRBJ1-3; 7 positions agree with TRBD1. The receptor was derived from an adult man with Graves' hyperthyroidism. Material: peripheral blood or thyroid tissue (not recorded which). The CDR3: CASSLLGGQNSGNTIYF. The CDR3 DNA sequence: TGTGCCAGCAGCTTACTCGGGGGACAGAACTCTGGAAACACCATATATTTT.